The 13 T cell receptor beta chains reported below all come from one sample, sequenced in a study of shared clonotypes between healthy human individuals. Assay: immunoSEQ multiplex PCR; the TCRdb copy retains only in-frame clones and omits some. The sample lists a few million clones, 85% to 95% seen once, with 0.3% to 0.45% in the top ten. Sample: naive CD4+ T cells from PBMCs. The subset: CD45RA+ positively selected. Receptors were obtained from a man aged 18 to 35 in good health. Some clones in this sample may be carry-over from other donors' samples.

The rearrangement uses TRBV27 and TRBJ2-7, with D maybe TRBD1 (6 bases). This CDR3 comprises 16 residues. V gave up 3 bases and J gave up 2 bases, with 17 bases separating them. Germline V gene sequence: CDR1 MNHEY, CDR2 SMNVEV (reference sequence). CDR3 bases: TGTGCCAGCAGTTTTTCGGACAGTGCGTCGGCCTACGAGCAGTACTTC. Protein: CASSFSDSASAYEQYF.

The chain has TRBV2 and TRBJ2-7, with unresolved D. The germline V gene has CDR1 SNHLY and CDR2 FYNNEI. Trimming removed 6 bases from V and 1 base from J, with 13 bases in between. This CDR3 region has 14 residues. The DNA for the CDR3 is TGTGCCAGCAGGTTTTCAGGTTCGTCCTACGAGCAGTACTTC. It specifies CASRFSGSSYEQYF.

This clone turned up a few times. The gene calls are TRBV19 and TRBJ2-1, with a weak D call TRBD1 (6 bases). V was trimmed by 3 bases and J by 10 bases, leaving 7 bases between them. CDR3 length: 11 amino acids. Germline CDR1 reads LNHDA; CDR2 reads SQIVND (reference sequence). CDR3 nucleotide sequence: TGTGCCAGTAGTATGGGGACAGAGCAGTTCTTC. As protein: CASSMGTEQFF.

The V and J genes are TRBV9 and TRBJ2-6; D may correspond to TRBD1 or TRBD2 (5 bases each). In germline, CDR1 is SGDLS, CDR2 YYNGEE. The germline V and J ends were trimmed by 0 bases and 0 bases, with 13 bases remaining between them. CDR3 length: 18 amino acids. In DNA form, the CDR3 reads TGTGCCAGCAGCGTAGTCGGGACCATCGTCTCTGGGGCCAACGTCCTGACTTTC. It is translated as CASSVVGTIVSGANVLTF.

V and J are TRBV28 and TRBJ2-2; D might be TRBD2 (10 bases). Per germline, CDR1 MDHEN and CDR2 SYDVKM. The CDR3 runs 21 residues. Trimming took 5 bases from V and 0 from J, leaving 28 bases between them. CDR3 in DNA: TGTGCCAGCAGTGGAAGGGACAGGGCCAGGACTAGCGGATCGAACACCGGGGAGCTGTTTTTT. This translates into CASSGRDRARTSGSNTGELFF.

CDR3 protein: CASRPGPTDTGELFF. The CDR3 nucleotides are TGTGCCAGCAGGCCAGGGCCCACAGATACCGGGGAGCTGTTTTTT. The chain uses TRBV7-9 and TRBJ2-2, with D maybe TRBD1 (5 bases). The germline CDR1 and CDR2 sequences are SEHNR and FQNEAQ (reference sequence). The CDR3 contains 15 residues. V was pared by 6 bases and J by 5 bases, with 16 bases between.

V and J are TRBV9 and TRBJ2-4, with 8 bases that match TRBD1. This CDR3 contains 15 residues. The germline V gene encodes CDR1 SGDLS and CDR2 YYNGEE. Losses at the gene ends were 0 bases for V and 6 bases for J; bases not matched to a gene: 5. DNA for the CDR3: TGTGCCAGCAGCGTAGGACAGGGGTTTCTAAACATTCAGTACTTC. It translates to CASSVGQGFLNIQYF. The full variable domain, rest sourced from reference TRBV9 and TRBJ2-4, is DSGVTQTPKHLITATGQRVTLRCSPRSGDLSVYWYQQSLDQGLQFLIQYYNGEERAKGNILERFSAQQFPDLHSELNLSSLELGDSALYFCASSVGQGFLNIQYFGAGTRLSVL.

The rearrangement uses TRBV7-2 and TRBJ2-2, with TRBD1 as a possible D gene (6 bases). V lost 3 bases, J lost 0 bases, and 11 bases lay in between. This CDR3 is 16 amino acids long. CDR1 is SGHTA and CDR2 is FQGNSA in the germline V gene. The CDR3: CASSFFGTPNTGELFF. The CDR3, as DNA: TGTGCCAGCAGCTTTTTCGGGACACCGAACACCGGGGAGCTGTTTTTT.

The chain uses TRBV15 and TRBJ2-7, with D possibly being TRBD1 or TRBD2 (5 bases each). Germline CDR1 and CDR2: LNHNV and YYDKDF (reference sequence). Trimming removed 0 bases at V and 7 bases at J, with 13 bases between. The CDR3 is made up of 14 amino acids. The CDR3 DNA reads TGTGCCACCAGCAGAGATGTCCGGGGCGAAGAGCAGTACTTC. Translated, it gives CATSRDVRGEEQYF.

The V and J genes are TRBV5-4 and TRBJ1-2, with 9 positions matching TRBD1. The ends lost 6 bases at V and 10 bases at J; junction bases unmatched: 16. Per germline, CDR1 SGHNT and CDR2 YYREEE (reference sequence). The CDR3 totals 15 residues. CDR3 DNA sequence: TGTGCCAGCAAGGGCCGTGAGGACAGGGGCTTTGACTACACCTTC. This translates into CASKGREDRGFDYTF.

J is TRBJ2-3 and V is TRBV5-1, with 9 bases lining up with TRBD1. Trimming cost V 6 bases and J 1 base; bases outside gene matches: 3. The CDR3 spans 14 residues. The germline V gene encodes CDR1 SGHRS and CDR2 YFSETQ. This CDR3 is CASTDRGGTDTQYF. As DNA, the CDR3 is TGCGCCAGCACCGACAGGGGGGGCACAGATACGCAGTATTTT. The complete variable domain, with remaining parts taken from reference TRBV5-1 and TRBJ2-3, reads KAGVTQTPRYLIKTRGQQVTLSCSPISGHRSVSWYQQTPGQGLQFLFEYFSETQRNKGNFPGRFSGRQFSNSRSEMNVSTLELGDSALYLCASTDRGGTDTQYFGPGTRLTVL.

The gene calls are TRBV18 and TRBJ2-1; the match to TRBD2 covers 12 bases. V shed 4 bases, J shed 8 bases, and the junction held 12 bases outside the gene matches. CDR1 is KGHSH, CDR2 LQKENI, per germline. The CDR3 totals 17 residues. The CDR3 reads CASSHPPSSGRAYEQFF. CDR3 DNA: TGTGCCAGCTCACATCCTCCCTCTAGCGGGAGGGCCTATGAGCAGTTCTTC.

This chain connects TRBV5-4 to TRBJ1-5; D not resolved. The CDR3 has 13 amino acids. V lost 4 bases, J lost 1 base, and 6 bases lay in between. Germline V gene lookup returns CDR1 SGHNT and CDR2 YYREEE (reference sequence). CDR3 sequence (DNA): TGTGCCAGCAGCATCGGGAGCAATCAGCCCCAGCATTTT. It yields the protein CASSIGSNQPQHF.